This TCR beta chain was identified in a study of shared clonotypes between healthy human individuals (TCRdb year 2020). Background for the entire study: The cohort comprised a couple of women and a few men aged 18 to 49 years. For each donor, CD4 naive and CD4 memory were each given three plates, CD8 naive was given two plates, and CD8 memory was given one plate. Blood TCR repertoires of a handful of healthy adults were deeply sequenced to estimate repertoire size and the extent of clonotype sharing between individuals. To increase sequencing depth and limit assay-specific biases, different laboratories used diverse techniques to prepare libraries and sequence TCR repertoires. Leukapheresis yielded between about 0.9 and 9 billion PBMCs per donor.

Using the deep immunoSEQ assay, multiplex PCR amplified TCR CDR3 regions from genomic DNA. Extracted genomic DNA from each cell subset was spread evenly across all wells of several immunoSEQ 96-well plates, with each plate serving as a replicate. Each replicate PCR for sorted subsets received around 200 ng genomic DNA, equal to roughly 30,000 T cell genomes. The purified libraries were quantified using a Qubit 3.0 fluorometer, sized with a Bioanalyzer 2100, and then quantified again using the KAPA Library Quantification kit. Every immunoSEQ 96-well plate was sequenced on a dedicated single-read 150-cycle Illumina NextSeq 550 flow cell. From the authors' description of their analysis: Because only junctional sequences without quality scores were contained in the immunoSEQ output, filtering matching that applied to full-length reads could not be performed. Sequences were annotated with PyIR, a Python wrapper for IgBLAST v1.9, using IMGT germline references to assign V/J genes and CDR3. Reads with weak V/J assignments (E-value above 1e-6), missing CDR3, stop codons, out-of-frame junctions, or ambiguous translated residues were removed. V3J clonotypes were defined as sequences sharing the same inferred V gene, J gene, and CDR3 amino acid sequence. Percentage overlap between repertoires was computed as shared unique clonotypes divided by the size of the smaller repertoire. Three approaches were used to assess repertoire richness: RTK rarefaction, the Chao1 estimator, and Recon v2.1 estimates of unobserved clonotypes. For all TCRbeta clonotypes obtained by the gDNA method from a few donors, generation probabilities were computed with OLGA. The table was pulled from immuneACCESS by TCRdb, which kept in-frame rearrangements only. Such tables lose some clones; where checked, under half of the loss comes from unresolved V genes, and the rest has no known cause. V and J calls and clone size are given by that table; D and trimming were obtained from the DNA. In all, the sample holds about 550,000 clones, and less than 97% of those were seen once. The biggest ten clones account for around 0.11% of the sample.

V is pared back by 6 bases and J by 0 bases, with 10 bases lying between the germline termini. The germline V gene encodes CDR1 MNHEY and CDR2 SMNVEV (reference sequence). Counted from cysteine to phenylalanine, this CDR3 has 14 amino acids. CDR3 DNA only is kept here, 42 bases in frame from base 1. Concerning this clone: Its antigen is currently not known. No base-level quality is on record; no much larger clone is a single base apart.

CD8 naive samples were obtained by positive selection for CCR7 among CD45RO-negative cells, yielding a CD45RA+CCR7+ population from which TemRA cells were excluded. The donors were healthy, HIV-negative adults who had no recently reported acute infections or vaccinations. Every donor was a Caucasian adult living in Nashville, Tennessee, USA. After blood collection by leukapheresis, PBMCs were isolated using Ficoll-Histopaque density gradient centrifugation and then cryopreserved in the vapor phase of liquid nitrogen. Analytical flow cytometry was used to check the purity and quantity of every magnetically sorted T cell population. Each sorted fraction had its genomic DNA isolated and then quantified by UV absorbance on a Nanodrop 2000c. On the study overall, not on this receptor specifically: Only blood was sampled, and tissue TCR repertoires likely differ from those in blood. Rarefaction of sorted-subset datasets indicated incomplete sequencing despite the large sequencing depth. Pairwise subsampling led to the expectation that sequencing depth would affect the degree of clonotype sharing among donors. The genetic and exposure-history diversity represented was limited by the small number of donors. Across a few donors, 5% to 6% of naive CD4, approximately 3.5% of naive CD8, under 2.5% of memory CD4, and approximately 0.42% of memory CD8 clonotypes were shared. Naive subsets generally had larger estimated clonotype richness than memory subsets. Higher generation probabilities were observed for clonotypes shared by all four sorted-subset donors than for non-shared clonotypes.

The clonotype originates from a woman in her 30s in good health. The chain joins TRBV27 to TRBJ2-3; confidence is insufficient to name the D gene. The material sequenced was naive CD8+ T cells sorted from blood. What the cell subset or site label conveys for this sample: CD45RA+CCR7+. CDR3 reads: CASRAPDSTDTQYF. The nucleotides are TGTGCCAGCAGAGCCCCGGACAGCACAGATACGCAGTATTTT.